This T cell receptor (beta chain) was recorded in a study of a mutant IDH1 vaccine in newly diagnosed glioma. Study background: Beginning 4-6 weeks after radiotherapy alone, or with temozolomide cycles, vaccination took place. Earlier therapy was either radiotherapy, temozolomide, or both, and most got both. There were approximately 60% males and around 38% females among treated patients, whose mean age was roughly 40 years.

The CDR3 consists of 13 residues. Trimming removed 7 bases at V and 1 base at J, with 10 bases between. The germline CDR1 and CDR2 sequences are MNHEY and SMNVEV (reference sequence). As to this clone: What it binds is unknown.

Profiled with immunoSEQ multiplex PCR; TCRdb holds only in-frame clones, not every one. The sample yields tens of thousands of clones, 83% seen once. Time point indicated: week 47, end of study. A single vaccine dose contained 300 ug of mutant IDH1 20-mer peptide, and topical imiquimod was used with it. General study findings and limits: Of the patients, around 93% had vaccine-induced immune responses.

The specimen was PBMCs, collected from a glioma patient whose treatment included an IDH1 peptide vaccine. The rearrangement joins TRBV27 to TRBJ1-1; D remains ambiguous. The sequence was collected from a woman aged 45-65 years with glioma. In nucleotides, the CDR3 is TGTGCCAGCACACAGCCGGGGAACACTGAAGCTTTCTTT. Its protein product is CASTQPGNTEAFF.